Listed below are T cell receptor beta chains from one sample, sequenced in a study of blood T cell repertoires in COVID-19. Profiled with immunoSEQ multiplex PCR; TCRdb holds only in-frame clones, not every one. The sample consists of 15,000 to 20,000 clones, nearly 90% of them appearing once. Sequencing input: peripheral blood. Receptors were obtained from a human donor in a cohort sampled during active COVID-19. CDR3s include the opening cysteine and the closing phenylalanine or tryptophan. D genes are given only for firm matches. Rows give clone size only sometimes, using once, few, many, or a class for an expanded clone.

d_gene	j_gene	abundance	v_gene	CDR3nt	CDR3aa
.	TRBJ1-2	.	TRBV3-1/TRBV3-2	TGTGCCAGCAGCTTCAGCGATGGCGGGACTCTCTATGGCTACACCTTC	CASSFSDGGTLYGYTF
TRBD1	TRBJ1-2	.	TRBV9	TGTGCCAGCGGATCTTCCGGGACAGGGGGCTTTGGCTACACCTTC	CASGSSGTGGFGYTF
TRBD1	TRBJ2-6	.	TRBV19	TGTGCCAGTAGTATGGGACAGGGCTCTGGGGCCAACGTCCTGACTTTC	CASSMGQGSGANVLTF
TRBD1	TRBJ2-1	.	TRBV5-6	TGTGCCAGCAGACCGGACAGGGAAAACTACAATGAGCAGTTCTTC	CASRPDRENYNEQFF
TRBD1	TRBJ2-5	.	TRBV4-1	TGCGCCAGCAGCCAAGGGTTACAGGGGCTCCAAGAGACCCAGTACTTC	CASSQGLQGLQETQYF
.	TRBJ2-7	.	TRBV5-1	TGCGCCAGCAGCTTGTCTGGCGGGGGCCACGAGCAGTACTTC	CASSLSGGGHEQYF
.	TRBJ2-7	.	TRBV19	TGTGCCAGTCGGAGGCGGGGATCCTCCTACGAGCAGTACTTC	CASRRRGSSYEQYF
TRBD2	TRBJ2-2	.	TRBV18	TGTGCCAGCTCATCCGGGGGGGCTTCAACCGGGGAGCTGTTTTTT	CASSSGGASTGELFF
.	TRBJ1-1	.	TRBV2	TGTGCCAGCAGTGAAAGGGGGAGCACTGAAGCTTTCTTT	CASSERGSTEAFF
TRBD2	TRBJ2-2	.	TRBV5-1	TGCGCCAGCCGACTAGCGGAAAACACCGGGGAGCTGTTTTTT	CASRLAENTGELFF
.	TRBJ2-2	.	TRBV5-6	TGTGCCAGCAGCCTAAACCCAGGGTACACCGGGGAGCTGTTTTTT	CASSLNPGYTGELFF
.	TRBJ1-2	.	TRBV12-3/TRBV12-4	TGTGCCAGCAGTTTTCGGGGGGCGGTTGGCTACACCTTC	CASSFRGAVGYTF
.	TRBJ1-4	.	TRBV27	TGTGCCAGCAGTTTACGGGTTACTGAAAAACTGTTTTTT	CASSLRVTEKLFF
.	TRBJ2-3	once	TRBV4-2	TGTGCCAGCAGCCGCCAGGAGGGGCCACACACAGATACGCAGTATTTT	CASSRQEGPHTDTQYF
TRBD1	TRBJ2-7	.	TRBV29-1	TGCAGCGTCCGGCAGGGGGTCTACAGCTACGAGCAGTACTTC	CSVRQGVYSYEQYF
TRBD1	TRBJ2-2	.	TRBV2	TGTGCCAGCAGCCAGGGGGGACAGGGGGCTTGGGAGCTGTTTTTT	CASSQGGQGAWELFF
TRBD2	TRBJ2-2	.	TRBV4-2	TGTGCCAGCAGCCACTCCTGGACAACTAGCGGGTCCGGGGAGCTGTTTTTT	CASSHSWTTSGSGELFF
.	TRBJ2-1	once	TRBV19	TGTGCCAGTTCGACTTGGAATGAGCAGTTCTTC	CASSTWNEQFF
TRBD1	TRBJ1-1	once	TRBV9	TGTGCCAGCAGCTCACTAGGGACAGCGAACACTGAAGCTTTCTTT	CASSSLGTANTEAFF
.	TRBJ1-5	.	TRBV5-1	TGCGCCAGCAGCTTGGGGGGGGGTCCAGGCCAGCCCCAGCATTTT	CASSLGGGPGQPQHF
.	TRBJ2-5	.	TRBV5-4	TGTGCCAGCAGCTCAGAGTCGCGCCGCGGTTTTGGGGAGACCCAGTACTTC	CASSSESRRGFGETQYF
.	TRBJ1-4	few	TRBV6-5	TGTGCCAGCAGCCCCAACAGGGCGGAAAAACTGTTTTTT	CASSPNRAEKLFF
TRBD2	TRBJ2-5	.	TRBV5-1	TGCGCCAGCAGCTTGGCCCCTAGCGGATCTCAAGAGACCCAGTACTTC	CASSLAPSGSQETQYF
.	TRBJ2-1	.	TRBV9	TGTGCCAGCAGCCAATACAATGAGCAGTTCTTC	CASSQYNEQFF
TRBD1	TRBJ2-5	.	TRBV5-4	TGTGCCAGCAGCTCCCCGGGACAGGGGGTTCAGACCCAGTACTTC	CASSSPGQGVQTQYF
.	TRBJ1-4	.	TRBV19	TGTGCCACCTCCGCCCCCGGGACTAATAAGGGGAAACTGTTTTTT	CATSAPGTNKGKLFF
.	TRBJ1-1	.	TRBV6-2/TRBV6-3	TGTGCCAGCAGTTACCCCCACGACGGGCGGGACACTGAAGCTTTCTTT	CASSYPHDGRDTEAFF
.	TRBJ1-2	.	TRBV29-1	TGCAGCGTTGAAGTTCCCACCTCTCAGGGGCCCAACTATGGCTACACCTTC	CSVEVPTSQGPNYGYTF
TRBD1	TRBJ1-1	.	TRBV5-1	TGCGCCAGCAGCCCTGGGACAGGGGGGATTGAAGCTTTCTTT	CASSPGTGGIEAFF
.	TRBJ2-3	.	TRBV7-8	TGTGCCAGCAGCTTAGTCGGGACTTCTGGCGATACGCAGTATTTT	CASSLVGTSGDTQYF
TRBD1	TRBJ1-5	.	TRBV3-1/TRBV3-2	TGTGCCAGCAGCCACACTCCAGGGGGTCAGACACGAAGCAATCAGCCCCAGCATTTT	CASSHTPGGQTRSNQPQHF
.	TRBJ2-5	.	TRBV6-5	TGTGCCAGCAGCCGACACCCCAAAGAGACCCAGTACTTC	CASSRHPKETQYF
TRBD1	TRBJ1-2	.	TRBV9	TGTGCCAGCAGCATCTGGGACAGGGTCCCCTATGGCTACACCTTC	CASSIWDRVPYGYTF
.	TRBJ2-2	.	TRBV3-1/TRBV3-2	TGTGCCAGCAGCCAAGGGGCTGTAGTCACCGGGGAGCTGTTTTTT	CASSQGAVVTGELFF
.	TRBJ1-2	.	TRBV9	TGTGCCAGCAGCCCCCTGGGGGCAGGGTATGGCTACACCTTC	CASSPLGAGYGYTF